The present TCR beta chain was sequenced within a study of CD8 T cells in ankylosing spondylitis. Study-wide points: Clones that were linked to disease were CD8+ and were relatively rare in peripheral blood.

TCRdb fed the 5' RACE reads into MiXCR, producing one record per CDR3 protein. Here the sample spans about 250,000 distinct CDR3 sequences, around 25% being singletons. Germline CDR1 DFQATT, CDR2 SNEGSKA (reference sequence). The V gene end was trimmed by 3 bases and the J gene end by 6 bases; junction bases not matched to a gene: 8. The CDR3 is 14 residues long. As concerns this clonotype: The antigen remains undetermined.

Sequencing input: blood, either unsorted or a sorted T cell fraction (not recorded which). The clonotype originates from a male donor with ankylosing spondylitis or in good health (not recorded which). V is TRBV20-1 and J is TRBJ2-7, with 10 positions matching TRBD2. The CDR3 loop reads CSASRLAGAGEQYF. The CDR3 DNA reads TGCAGTGCTAGTCGCCTAGCGGGGGCCGGCGAGCAGTACTTC.